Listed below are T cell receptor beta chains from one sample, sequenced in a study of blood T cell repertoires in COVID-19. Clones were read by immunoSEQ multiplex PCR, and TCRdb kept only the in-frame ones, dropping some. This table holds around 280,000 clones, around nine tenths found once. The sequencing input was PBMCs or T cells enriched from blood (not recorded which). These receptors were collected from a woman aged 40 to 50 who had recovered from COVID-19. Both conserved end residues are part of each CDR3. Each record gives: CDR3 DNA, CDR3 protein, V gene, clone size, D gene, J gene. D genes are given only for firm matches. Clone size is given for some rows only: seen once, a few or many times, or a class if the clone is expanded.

TGTGCCAGCAGTGGAAGATGGGACCGCCTGGGAGGAGATACGCAGTATTTT | CASSGRWDRLGGDTQYF | TRBV2 | . | . | TRBJ2-3
TGTGCCAGCAGGCCGAGGGGACAGTTAAGGCACGAGCAGTACTTC | CASRPRGQLRHEQYF | TRBV6-5 | . | TRBD1 | TRBJ2-7
TGTGCCAGCAGTTACCCCGCGGGTTCGGCCAAAAACATTCAGTACTTC | CASSYPAGSAKNIQYF | TRBV6-6 | . | . | TRBJ2-4
TGTGCCAGCAGTAGAGCGGGCTCACCCTATGGCTACACCTTC | CASSRAGSPYGYTF | TRBV28 | . | . | TRBJ1-2
TGTGCCAGCAGACTAACTAGCGGTTCCTACAATGAGCAGTTCTTC | CASRLTSGSYNEQFF | TRBV6-5 | . | TRBD2 | TRBJ2-1
TGTGCCAGCAGCACCCCCCGGACTATCTACGAGCAGTACTTC | CASSTPRTIYEQYF | TRBV6-2/TRBV6-3 | . | . | TRBJ2-7
TGTGCCAGCAGCCTCAGGAGCGGGATGTATTCACCCCTCCACTTT | CASSLRSGMYSPLHF | TRBV6-5 | few | . | TRBJ1-6
TGTGCCATCAGGCAAACAGGGTCTGGAAACACCATATATTTT | CAIRQTGSGNTIYF | TRBV10-3 | . | . | TRBJ1-3
TGTGCCAGCAGCTTAGTTCCGGGACTAGGGAGTAGCGAGCAGTACTTC | CASSLVPGLGSSEQYF | TRBV7-6 | . | TRBD2 | TRBJ2-7
TGTGCCAGCAGCCCACACAGGGAGAAAAATGAAAAACTGTTTTTT | CASSPHREKNEKLFF | TRBV7-8 | . | . | TRBJ1-4
TGTGCCAGCAGCTTGGTCCAGCAAGAGACCCAGTACTTC | CASSLVQQETQYF | TRBV7-2 | . | . | TRBJ2-5
TGTGCCTGGAGTGCACAGGGTTTTGGCGAGCAGTACTTC | CAWSAQGFGEQYF | TRBV30 | . | . | TRBJ2-7
TGTGCCACCAGCAGAGGCACGGGGTCTCAGCCCCAGCATTTT | CATSRGTGSQPQHF | TRBV15 | . | . | TRBJ1-5
TGTGCCAGCAGCGGAGCTCGGGACTACCACACAGATACGCAGTATTTT | CASSGARDYHTDTQYF | TRBV11-2 | . | TRBD2 | TRBJ2-3
TGTGCCAGCAGCCCAAGTCCCGGGACAGGGAACTATGGCTACACCTTC | CASSPSPGTGNYGYTF | TRBV7-6 | . | TRBD1 | TRBJ1-2
TGCGCCAGCAGCCCCGGGACAGCGAACACTGAAGCTTTCTTT | CASSPGTANTEAFF | TRBV4-1 | . | TRBD1 | TRBJ1-1
TGTGCCAGCTCACCACTTGAGAAAGAGACCCAGTACTTC | CASSPLEKETQYF | TRBV18 | . | . | TRBJ2-5
TGTGCCAGCTCAATGACAGCGATAAACTACGAGCAGTACTTC | CASSMTAINYEQYF | TRBV18 | . | . | TRBJ2-7